The clone carrying this T cell receptor beta chain was counted at least ten times. The antigen is unknown. The sample comes from a study of human T cells and chemical hapten exposure. At the level of the study: Small volume differences among pooled libraries mainly caused per-sample TCR yield variation.

Time point described: healthy volunteer bleed at 2 weeks. Total RNA was isolated from unfractionated whole blood. Broader study findings: Sensitizing to DPC left TCRs with a frequency above 1 in 1000 unaltered.

Individual cDNA molecules received unique molecular identifiers in the library. Authors' processing steps: TCRs per sample had a median of around 98,000 and ranged from roughly 23,224 to 700,000. TCRdb itself ran the RACE reads through MiXCR, one entry per CDR3 protein. The V and J calls were determined by TCRdb, not by the authors. The table includes 75,000 to 100,000 distinct CDR3 sequences, roughly 8% detected once. Sequenced sample: whole blood. The TCR originated in a female donor in good health. Some clones in this sample may be carry-over from other donors' samples.

The CDR3 sequence is CASSQDLTGTIEGKLFF. DNA for the CDR3: TGTGCCAGCAGCCAAGACCTTACCGGGACAATCGAGGGAAAACTGTTTTTT. The chain couples TRBV14 to TRBJ1-4; a possible D gene is TRBD1 (6 bases). The germline V gene has CDR1 SGHDN and CDR2 FVKESK. The CDR3 is 17 amino acids. V lost 0 bases and J 10 bases, leaving 21 bases between the germline ends.